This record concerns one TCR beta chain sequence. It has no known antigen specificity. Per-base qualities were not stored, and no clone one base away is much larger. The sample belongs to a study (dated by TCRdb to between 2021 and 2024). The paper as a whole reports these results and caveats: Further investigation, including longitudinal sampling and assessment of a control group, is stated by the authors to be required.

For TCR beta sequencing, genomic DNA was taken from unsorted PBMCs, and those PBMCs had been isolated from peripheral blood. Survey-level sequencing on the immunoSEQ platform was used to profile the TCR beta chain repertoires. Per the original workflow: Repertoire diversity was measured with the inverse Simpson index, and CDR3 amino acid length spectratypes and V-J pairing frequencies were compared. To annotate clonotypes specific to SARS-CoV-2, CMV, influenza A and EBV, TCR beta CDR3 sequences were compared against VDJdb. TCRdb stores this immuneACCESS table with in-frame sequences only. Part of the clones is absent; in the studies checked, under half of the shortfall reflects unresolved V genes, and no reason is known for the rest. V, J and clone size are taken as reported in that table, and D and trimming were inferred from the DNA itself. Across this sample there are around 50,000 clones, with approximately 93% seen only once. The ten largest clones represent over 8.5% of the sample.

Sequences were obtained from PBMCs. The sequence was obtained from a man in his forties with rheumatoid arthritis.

The nucleotide sequence is given as TGTGCCAGCAGCCATACCGACGGGACTAGGTATGGCTACACCTTC. Its amino acids are CASSHTDGTRYGYTF. Here the chain combines TRBV14 and TRBJ1-2; possibly the D gene is TRBD1, per 5 matching bases. The germline V gene encodes CDR1 SGHDN and CDR2 FVKESK. V lost 3 bases and J lost 5 bases; the stretch between them is 16 bases long. The CDR3 starts with the cysteine, ends with the phenylalanine, and has 15 residues. Just the 45-base CDR3 DNA is kept, in frame starting at base 1.